The clone carrying this TCR beta chain was picked up a small number of times. Its matching antigen is unknown. This sample was included in a study of cytomegalovirus exposure and HLA in healthy donors. V was shortened by 4 bases and J by 1 base, with 16 bases between the two germline ends. Germline CDR1 GTSNPN, CDR2 SVGIG (reference sequence). CDR3 length: 15 amino acids. Study-level findings and limits: Based on reports, TCR beta sequences accurately predicted HLA-A and HLA-B alleles for most subjects.

PCR was performed using 60 Vbeta and 13 Jbeta primers. Clones were read by immunoSEQ multiplex PCR, and TCRdb kept only the in-frame ones, dropping some. The sample has around 110,000 clones; 9.5% are singletons. The specimen was PBMCs. This TCR derives from a man under 40 in good health and CMV-seronegative. The chain carries TRBV30 and TRBJ2-5; tentatively, D is TRBD2 (6 bases). CDR3 protein: CAWIGMGLPQETQYF. The CDR3, as DNA: TGTGCCTGGATCGGTATGGGACTTCCCCAAGAGACCCAGTACTTC.